Here is one TCR beta chain with its context. The antigen is undetermined. The trim removed 4 bases at V and 5 bases at J, leaving 12 bases unmatched. Germline V CDR1 and CDR2: SGHNT, YYREEE (reference sequence). There are 17 residues in the CDR3. This sample was taken from a study of vaccination and CD4 T cells after COVID-19. Sequence data for DNA of cultured CD4+ T cells were generated by the Oncomine TCR Beta short-read assay. TCRdb recomputed calls from the PCR reads with MiXCR, one row per CDR3 protein. The repertoire has under 15,000 distinct CDR3 sequences, roughly 37% of them found once; the top ten carry more than 9%. As for treatment: 10-day PBMC culture with coronavirus spike peptide pools or control peptides (ViraFEST assay).

This sequence was found in a human donor who had recovered from COVID-19. This chain uses TRBV5-4 with TRBJ1-6, with 7 nucleotides matching TRBD1. The sequencing input was CD4+ T cells from blood, cultured in vitro. Here the CDR3 reads CASSAKLTGDHNSPLHF. The CDR3 DNA reads TGTGCCAGCAGCGCCAAACTAACAGGGGATCATAATTCACCCCTCCACTTT.